This TCR beta chain came from a study of blood T cell repertoires in COVID-19. Germline assignment: CDR1 LGHDT and CDR2 YNNKEL (reference sequence). Trimming shortened V by 0 bases and J by 8 bases, and 7 bases separated the two germline ends. This CDR3 has 12 residues. Some clones are missing from TCRdb's copy, which holds only in-frame ones; the method was immunoSEQ multiplex PCR. This table has approximately 400,000 clones, roughly nine tenths appearing once. Within 2 weeks before study entry, exposed participants met a COVID-19 case. The chain uses TRBV3-1 (or the pseudogene TRBV3-2) and TRBJ1-2; D remains ambiguous. The TCR was taken from a woman aged 40 to 49 who had been exposed to COVID-19. The sequenced material came from PBMCs or T cells enriched from blood (not recorded which). The CDR3 coding sequence is TGTGCCAGCAGCCAAGAATCGAGGGGCTACACCTTC. Protein product: CASSQESRGYTF.